A selection of T cell receptor beta chains follows, all from one sample in a study of post-analysis software for immune sequencing data. TCRdb independently ran MiXCR on the PCR reads; one entry per CDR3 protein. The repertoire holds hundreds of thousands of distinct CDR3 sequences, with about 60% as singletons. Sequencing was done on a sample of blood. The origin of the receptors is a girl aged 2-10 years with multiple sclerosis. Both conserved end residues are part of each CDR3. A D gene is named only where the DNA matches it firmly. Only part of the rows carry a size: once, few, many, or a class if the clone is expanded.

clone_size d_call j_call v_call cdr3_aa cdr3_nt
NA NA TRBJ2-5 TRBV29-1 CSVGEQIQETQYF TGCAGCGTTGGTGAACAGATCCAAGAGACCCAGTACTTC
NA NA TRBJ2-2 TRBV27 CASTLTGELFF TGTGCCAGCACCCTCACCGGGGAGCTGTTTTTT
NA TRBD1 TRBJ2-7 TRBV6-1 CASSPRQDRGMSYEQYF TGTGCCAGCAGCCCCAGACAGGACAGGGGGATGTCCTACGAGCAGTACTTC
few NA TRBJ2-1 TRBV20-1 CSARVLAPLHNEQFF TGCAGTGCTAGAGTCCTGGCCCCTCTACACAATGAGCAGTTCTTC
NA TRBD2 TRBJ2-7 TRBV7-9 CASSLGGGRSWVSYEQYF TGTGCCAGCAGCTTAGGGGGCGGGAGAAGTTGGGTCTCCTACGAGCAGTACTTC
few TRBD2 TRBJ2-5 TRBV7-3 CASSLSSGIGEETQYF TGTGCCAGCAGCTTATCTAGCGGGATCGGAGAGGAGACCCAGTACTTC
NA NA TRBJ2-5 TRBV12-3/TRBV12-4 CASSRRPGTVIGAQYF TGTGCCAGCAGTCGCCGTCCCGGGACGGTGATCGGGGCCCAGTACTTC
NA TRBD1 TRBJ1-2 TRBV7-9 CASSLEGIGQGDGYTF TGTGCCAGCAGCTTAGAAGGGATAGGACAGGGAGATGGCTACACCTTC
NA NA TRBJ2-3 TRBV29-1 CSVEGLASERTGTDTQYF TGCAGCGTTGAAGGGCTGGCTAGCGAGAGGACGGGCACAGATACGCAGTATTTT
few NA TRBJ2-1 TRBV29-1 CSVTPGILGDEQFF TGCAGCGTGACGCCCGGGATTCTCGGGGATGAGCAGTTCTTC
NA TRBD2 TRBJ2-3 TRBV7-2 CASSLVVGGGSTDTQYF TGTGCCAGCAGCTTAGTAGTTGGCGGGGGGAGCACAGATACGCAGTATTTT
NA TRBD2 TRBJ2-1 TRBV5-1 CASSLAGGSEINEQFF TGCGCCAGCAGCTTGGCCGGCGGGAGCGAAATCAATGAGCAGTTCTTC
NA TRBD1 TRBJ2-3 TRBV12-3/TRBV12-4 CASSLASTGGNTQYF TGTGCCAGCAGTTTAGCCTCCACAGGGGGAAATACGCAGTATTTT
NA TRBD2 TRBJ2-5 TRBV20-1 CSAPEQRGARETQYF TGCAGTGCCCCCGAACAGCGGGGGGCCCGGGAGACCCAGTACTTC
few NA TRBJ1-4 TRBV5-1 CASSLEVPTNEKLFF TGCGCCAGCAGCTTGGAAGTCCCAACTAATGAAAAACTGTTTTTT
NA NA TRBJ2-1 TRBV12-3/TRBV12-4 CASSPSKGDNEQFF TGTGCCAGCAGTCCAAGTAAGGGTGACAATGAGCAGTTCTTC
NA TRBD2 TRBJ2-2 TRBV29-1 CSVQGLANTGELFF TGCAGCGTTCAAGGACTAGCGAACACCGGGGAGCTGTTTTTT
NA NA TRBJ1-1 TRBV20-1 CSARDRTEAFF TGCAGTGCTAGAGATCGGACTGAAGCTTTCTTT
NA NA TRBJ1-2 TRBV29-1 CSVDLDGRGYTF TGCAGCGTTGATCTGGACGGCCGCGGCTACACCTTC
few TRBD2 TRBJ2-2 TRBV24-1 CATSESSGGAGELFF TGTGCCACCAGTGAGTCTAGCGGGGGCGCCGGGGAGCTGTTTTTT
NA TRBD2 TRBJ2-3 TRBV20-1 CSAELAGVGDTQYF TGCAGTGCTGAACTAGCGGGAGTAGGAGATACGCAGTATTTT
few TRBD2 TRBJ2-1 TRBV27 CASSLFTSGQGNEQFF TGTGCCAGCAGTTTATTCACTAGCGGCCAGGGCAATGAGCAGTTCTTC
NA NA TRBJ1-1 TRBV6-6 CASGGWVNTEAFF TGTGCCAGCGGGGGCTGGGTGAACACTGAAGCTTTCTTT
NA NA TRBJ2-4 TRBV20-1 CSAGRSGPLAKNIQYF TGCAGTGCTGGGCGTTCGGGCCCCCTAGCCAAAAACATTCAGTACTTC
NA TRBD1 TRBJ2-1 TRBV7-9 CASTLLMTGKETQFF TGTGCCAGCACCCTTCTTATGACAGGGAAAGAGACCCAGTTCTTC
NA TRBD1 TRBJ2-3 TRBV20-1 CSATTGEPKDTQYF TGCAGTGCTACAACAGGGGAGCCTAAGGATACGCAGTATTTT
NA NA TRBJ1-2 TRBV6-2/TRBV6-3 CASRRNYGYTF TGTGCCAGCAGGAGGAACTATGGCTACACCTTC